These 30 T cell receptor beta chains share one sample of origin, sequenced in a study of blood T cell repertoires in COVID-19. TCRdb's copy holds only in-frame clones and misses some; the assay was immunoSEQ multiplex PCR. Here the sample spans about 120,000 clones, 81% being singletons. Sequencing was performed on peripheral blood. These receptors all come from a man younger than 40 with COVID-19, enrolled during active disease.

This sequence joins TRBV7-8 and TRBJ1-5, with D uncertain. Trimming removed 0 bases at V and 4 bases at J, with 4 bases between. Germline-derived CDR1 and CDR2 are SGHVS and FQNEAQ. The CDR3 consists of 13 residues. CDR3: CASSLAQNQPQHF. In nucleotides, the CDR3 is TGTGCCAGCAGCTTAGCACAGAATCAGCCCCAGCATTTT. The full variable domain, rest sourced from reference TRBV7-8 and TRBJ1-5, is GAGVSQSPRYKVAKRGQDVALRCDPISGHVSLFWYQQALGQGPEFLTYFQNEAQLDKSGLPSDRFFAERPEGSVSTLKIQRTQQEDSAVYLCASSLAQNQPQHFGDGTRLSIL.

The chain recombines TRBV28 with TRBJ1-1; D is possibly TRBD1 (5 bases). V lost 0 bases to trimming and J lost 1 base, with 9 bases between them. Germline assignment: CDR1 MDHEN and CDR2 SYDVKM. The CDR3 runs to 15 residues. The CDR3 sequence is CASSLWSQGNTEAFF. The CDR3 DNA follows: TGTGCCAGCAGTTTATGGAGTCAGGGGAACACTGAAGCTTTCTTT.

CDR3 DNA sequence: TGTGCCAGCAGCCCAGGGGGTAACCAAGAGACCCAGTACTTC. This encodes CASSPGGNQETQYF. The rearrangement joins TRBV11-3 to TRBJ2-5, with 7 bases fitting TRBD1. V lost 5 bases and J lost 0; bases outside the gene matches: 3. The CDR3 is 14 residues long. Per the germline V gene, CDR1 is SGHNT and CDR2 is YENEEA.

This clone was found a few times. This chain uses TRBV7-3 with TRBJ1-1; D perhaps matches TRBD1 (5 bases). This CDR3 comprises 13 residues. In germline, CDR1 is SGHTA, CDR2 FQGTGA. V shed 5 bases and J shed 1 base, with 8 bases lying between them. CDR3 DNA sequence: TGTGCCAGCAGCACCCAGGGGAACACTGAAGCTTTCTTT. It codes for CASSTQGNTEAFF.

V and J are TRBV6-6 and TRBJ1-2; TRBD1 matches at 7 bases. Per the germline V gene, CDR1 is MNHNY and CDR2 is SVGAGI (reference sequence). The ends lost 6 bases at V and 8 bases at J; junction bases unmatched: 15. The CDR3 has 15 residues. In DNA form, the CDR3 reads TGTGCCAGCAGCTTTTCCCGGGACAGCACGCACGGCTACACCTTC. Residues: CASSFSRDSTHGYTF.

As to this clone: At one boundary the junction diverges from the germline segment, which might be a read error. The rearrangement links TRBV10-1 to TRBJ2-7; D tentatively fits TRBD1 or TRBD2 (7 bases each). Germline CDR1 reads WNHNN; CDR2 reads SYGVQD (reference sequence). The CDR3 totals 16 residues. CDR3 loop: CARRGGGGLGIYEQYF. CDR3 bases: TGCGCCCGCAGGGGGGGCGGGGGATTGGGTATCTACGAGCAGTACTTC.

J is TRBJ2-1 and V is TRBV24-1, with TRBD1 matching 8 bases. V was pared by 3 bases and J by 5 bases, with 8 bases of the junction left unmatched. The CDR3 is 16 amino acids. CDR1 is KGHDR and CDR2 is SFDVKD in the germline V gene. Here the CDR3 DNA reads TGTGCCACCAGTGATACCGGGACAGGTTTTGACAATGAGCAGTTCTTC. It is translated as CATSDTGTGFDNEQFF.

The chain combines TRBV18 with TRBJ2-1, with D possibly matching TRBD2 (5 bases). This CDR3 region has 16 residues. The germline CDR1 and CDR2 sequences are KGHSH and LQKENI. Trimming cost V 1 base and J 2 bases, with 12 bases left between them. Here the CDR3 DNA reads TGTGCCAGCTCACCACTTGGACTCAACACCTACAATGAGCAGTTCTTC. Its translation is CASSPLGLNTYNEQFF.

The chain is built from TRBV6-2 or TRBV6-3 and TRBJ2-3, with 9 bases that match TRBD2. V dropped 2 bases and J dropped 2; count of bases not matched to a gene: 14. This CDR3 is 19 amino acids long. Germline V gives CDR1 MNHEY, CDR2 SVGEGT. The CDR3 spells CASSYAGGLAGVLTDTQYF. CDR3 nucleotide sequence: TGTGCCAGCAGTTACGCCGGGGGTTTAGCGGGGGTCCTCACAGATACGCAGTATTTT.

V is TRBV7-9 and J is TRBJ2-1, with no clear D. The CDR3 totals 12 residues. Germline V gene data show CDR1 as SEHNR and CDR2 as FQNEAQ (reference sequence). V gave up 2 bases and J gave up 7 bases, with 6 bases separating them. The CDR3 reads CASSLYGNEQFF. The CDR3 DNA follows: TGTGCCAGCAGCTTATACGGGAATGAGCAGTTCTTC.

This clone has just one count. The chain has TRBV3-1 (or the pseudogene TRBV3-2) and TRBJ2-5, with 12 bases aligning to TRBD2. Germline V CDR1 and CDR2: LGHDT, YNNKEL (reference sequence). The CDR3 length is 20 residues. V dropped 0 bases and J dropped 4; count of bases not matched to a gene: 15. The CDR3 bases are TGTGCCAGCAGCCAAGAATTCTTGGAGGGACTAGCGGGTACCCTAGAGACCCAGTACTTC. It specifies CASSQEFLEGLAGTLETQYF.

This chain joins TRBV4-1 and TRBJ2-4, with 7 bases fitting TRBD2. Germline V CDR1 and CDR2: MGHRA, YSYEKL. The trim removed 5 bases at V and 1 base at J, leaving 8 bases unmatched. The CDR3 is 16 amino acids. The CDR3 DNA reads TGCGCCAGCAGCTATCTTTCCGGGGGGGCCAAAAACATTCAGTACTTC. This encodes CASSYLSGGAKNIQYF.

The CDR3: CASSKRLAPGELFF. The CDR3 nucleotides read TGTGCCAGCAGCAAACGTCTCGCGCCCGGGGAGCTGTTTTTT. The rearrangement joins TRBV21-1 to TRBJ2-2; the tabulated D call, TRBD2, remains unverified against the DNA. TRBV21-1 is marked as a pseudogene. CDR3 length equals 14 residues.

The gene calls are TRBV3-1 (or the pseudogene TRBV3-2) and TRBJ2-6; maybe TRBD1 (7 bases). The CDR3 totals 17 residues. Germline V gene sequence: CDR1 LGHDT, CDR2 YNNKEL (reference sequence). Trimming pared 4 bases from V and 3 bases from J, leaving 16 bases between. The CDR3 loop reads CASSPDSQGGGANVLTF. Written as DNA, the CDR3 is TGTGCCAGCAGCCCAGACTCTCAGGGGGGTGGGGCCAACGTCCTGACTTTC.

This clone was observed a single time. This chain connects TRBV28 to TRBJ1-2, with TRBD1 identical over 8 bases. This CDR3 spans 14 amino acids. The junction had 5 bases not matched to a gene; V was cut back by 3 bases and J by 5 bases. Per the germline V gene, CDR1 is MDHEN and CDR2 is SYDVKM. The DNA of the CDR3 is TGTGCCAGCAGTTTGGAAGACAGGGGATATGGCTACACCTTC. It specifies CASSLEDRGYGYTF.

The chain couples TRBV28 to TRBJ1-6; D gene unclear. Trimming cost V 4 bases and J 5 bases, with 12 bases left between them. The CDR3 spans 15 residues. CDR1 is MDHEN and CDR2 is SYDVKM in the germline V gene. Written as DNA, the CDR3 is TGTGCCAGCAGTTACTCTTACAGAAATAATTCACCCCTCCACTTT. Translation: CASSYSYRNNSPLHF.

This clone was recorded once. The J gene is TRBJ1-1, the V gene TRBV9, with D unresolved. The CDR3 runs to 15 residues. Germline values: CDR1 SGDLS, CDR2 YYNGEE. V was trimmed by 3 bases and J by 1 base, leaving 13 bases between them. CDR3: CASSAVTSGNTEAFF. In DNA, the CDR3 is TGTGCCAGCAGCGCCGTTACATCAGGGAACACTGAAGCTTTCTTT.

The genes are TRBV27 and TRBJ1-2; the D is unclear. The CDR3 has 13 residues. Trimming took 2 bases from V and 8 from J, leaving 12 bases between them. In germline, CDR1 is MNHEY, CDR2 SMNVEV (reference sequence). CDR3 region: CASSLVRTGGYTF. In DNA, the CDR3 is TGTGCCAGCAGTTTAGTCCGAACGGGGGGCTACACCTTC.

The V call is TRBV10-3, the J call TRBJ2-3; the match to TRBD2 covers 9 bases. The V segment lost 6 bases and the J segment 1 base; nucleotides outside the gene matches: 2. The CDR3 is 14 residues long. CDR1 and CDR2 from the germline V gene are ENHRY and SYGVKD. The CDR3 region is CAIRGGGGTDTQYF. CDR3 nucleotide sequence: TGTGCCATCAGAGGCGGGGGGGGCACAGATACGCAGTATTTT.

This clone was seen a handful of times. The chain recombines TRBV4-1 with TRBJ1-2; TRBD1 agrees at 8 bases. This CDR3 is built from 17 residues. V gave up 0 bases and J gave up 4 bases; unmatched junction bases: 10. The germline V gene has CDR1 MGHRA and CDR2 YSYEKL. The CDR3 DNA reads as TGCGCCAGCAGCCAAGAGGCAACAGGGGGATTGGGCTATGGCTACACCTTC. It yields the protein CASSQEATGGLGYGYTF.

This chain joins TRBV4-2 and TRBJ1-2; perhaps TRBD1 as D (6 bases). Germline V gene data show CDR1 as LGHNA and CDR2 as YNFKEQ. V shed 5 bases and J shed 2 bases, with 21 bases lying between them. The CDR3 sequence is 17 residues long. The CDR3 sequence: CASSYSVDSEANYGYTF. As DNA, the CDR3 is TGTGCCAGCAGCTATTCCGTGGACAGCGAGGCGAACTATGGCTACACCTTC.

The gene calls are TRBV6-5 and TRBJ2-7, with TRBD1 matching over 9 bases. Germline CDR1 MNHEY, CDR2 SVGAGI. J gave up 3 bases and V 8 bases, and 8 bases lay outside the gene matches. The CDR3 contains 14 residues. The CDR3 reads CASVQGTGLYEQYF. CDR3 in DNA: TGTGCCAGCGTCCAGGGGACAGGGCTCTACGAGCAGTACTTC.

This clone was picked up many times. This chain joins TRBV11-3 and TRBJ1-6, with 7 bases that match TRBD1. The CDR3 runs 14 residues. Germline CDR1 reads SGHNT; CDR2 reads YENEEA. V was pared by 4 bases and J by 6 bases, with 3 bases of the junction left unmatched. CDR3: CASSSGQINSPLHF. As DNA, the CDR3 is TGTGCCAGCAGCTCGGGACAGATTAATTCACCCCTCCACTTT.

The J gene is TRBJ2-7, the V gene TRBV12-5; 11 bases line up with TRBD1. The CDR3 runs to 14 residues. Looked up from germline, CDR1 is LGHNT and CDR2 is FRNRAP. The trim removed 7 bases at V and 6 bases at J, leaving 8 bases unmatched. The CDR3 bases are TGTGCTAGTGCCCGCTCCGGGACAGGGGGCGAGCAGTACTTC. Translated: CASARSGTGGEQYF.

The rearrangement joins TRBV3-1 (or the pseudogene TRBV3-2) to TRBJ2-7; 10 bases line up with TRBD2. Trimming at V came to 1 base and at J to 3 bases, leaving 9 bases not matched to a gene. The V gene's germline CDR1 is LGHDT and CDR2 YNNKEL (reference sequence). This CDR3 comprises 17 residues. The CDR3 region is CASSQVGSLAGDYEQYF. CDR3 DNA sequence: TGTGCCAGCAGCCAAGTCGGATCCCTAGCGGGAGACTACGAGCAGTACTTC.

This clone was found once. The chain joins TRBV4-1 to TRBJ1-6, with a tentative D call TRBD1 (5 bases). V was shortened by 0 bases and J by 16 bases, with 25 bases between the two germline ends. The germline V gene has CDR1 MGHRA and CDR2 YSYEKL. The CDR3 has 17 residues. The CDR3 here is CASSQDLTGRLIGRLHF. CDR3 in DNA: TGCGCCAGCAGCCAAGATCTGACGGGACGCCTAATCGGGAGACTCCACTTT.

The V and J genes are TRBV29-1 and TRBJ2-7, with D tentatively TRBD1 (6 bases). The V end was cut by 8 bases, the J end by 4 bases, with 15 bases between. CDR1 is SQVTM and CDR2 is ANQGSEA in the germline V gene. This CDR3 has 12 amino acids. The CDR3 nucleotides are TGCAGCACCCGGGACACCTCTTACGAGCAGTACTTC. This codes for CSTRDTSYEQYF.

The rearrangement links TRBV4-3 to TRBJ2-7; 10 bases agree with TRBD1. CDR3 length: 18 amino acids. Losses at the gene ends were 4 bases for V and 1 base for J; bases not matched to a gene: 13. Germline V CDR1 and CDR2: LGHNA, YSLEER. The CDR3 sequence: CASSRSVPGTGVSYEQYF. CDR3 nucleotides: TGCGCCAGCAGCCGCAGCGTCCCCGGGACAGGGGTATCCTACGAGCAGTACTTC.

The chain has TRBV9 and TRBJ2-5; TRBD1 aligns across 10 bases. Trimming cost V 4 bases and J 5 bases; bases outside gene matches: 8. This CDR3 is 15 amino acids long. Looked up from germline, CDR1 is SGDLS and CDR2 is YYNGEE. In DNA form, the CDR3 reads TGTGCCAGCAGCACCGGGACAGGGGCGGCGGAGACCCAGTACTTC. It codes for CASSTGTGAAETQYF.

The V gene is TRBV27, the J gene TRBJ1-6, with a tentative D call TRBD1 (5 bases). There are 15 residues in the CDR3. CDR1 is MNHEY, CDR2 SMNVEV, per germline (reference sequence). The germline V and J ends were trimmed by 9 bases and 6 bases, with 18 bases remaining between them. The CDR3 sequence is CASSGTFSSNSPLHF. The CDR3 DNA reads TGTGCCAGTAGTGGGACTTTCTCGTCTAATTCACCCCTCCACTTT.